The 29 T cell receptor beta chains in this list originate from one sample, sequenced in a study of response to subunit inactivated influenza vaccine. TCRdb redid the calling of the RT-PCR reads with MiXCR, one entry per CDR3 protein. The sample yields hundreds of thousands of distinct CDR3 sequences, around a sixth seen once. The sample in question was PBMCs from blood, obtained roughly 12 days after vaccination. The source is a man aged 50-59 years who received an inactivated influenza vaccine.

The rearrangement links TRBV12-3 or TRBV12-4 to TRBJ2-5, with D uncertain. This CDR3 contains 11 residues. V shed 6 bases and J shed 7 bases, with 9 bases lying between them. CDR3 amino acids: CASSFSGTQYF. The CDR3 DNA reads as TGTGCCAGCAGCTTTTCAGGGACCCAGTACTTC.

The chain couples TRBV29-1 to TRBJ2-7; TRBD1 aligns across 11 bases. Germline CDR1 and CDR2: SQVTM and ANQGSEA. V trimming: 5 bases; J trimming: 2 bases; junction bases outside the gene matches: 5. This CDR3 has 14 amino acids. CDR3 bases: TGCAGCGTTCTACCGGACAGGGGGCCCTACGAGCAGTACTTC. Translating gives CSVLPDRGPYEQYF.

The chain is built from TRBV7-8 and TRBJ2-3, with D possibly TRBD2 on 5 matching bases. The germline V and J ends were trimmed by 1 base and 5 bases, with 13 bases remaining between them. Germline V CDR1 and CDR2: SGHVS, FQNEAQ. This CDR3 region has 15 residues. The CDR3 DNA reads as TGTGCCAGCAGCTTAGGAGGGCTGGTAGTAGATACGCAGTATTTT. Protein product: CASSLGGLVVDTQYF. Drawing the rest from reference TRBV7-8 and TRBJ2-3, the complete variable domain is GAGVSQSPRYKVAKRGQDVALRCDPISGHVSLFWYQQALGQGPEFLTYFQNEAQLDKSGLPSDRFFAERPEGSVSTLKIQRTQQEDSAVYLCASSLGGLVVDTQYFGPGTRLTVL.

The chain links TRBV5-1 to TRBJ2-1; a weak D match, TRBD2 (6 bases). The length of the CDR3 is 15 residues. V was clipped by 4 bases and J by 5 bases, with 16 bases between them. Looked up from germline, CDR1 is SGHRS and CDR2 is YFSETQ. This chain's CDR3 is CASSQTRGVNNEQFF. CDR3 DNA sequence: TGCGCCAGCAGCCAGACTAGAGGGGTGAACAATGAGCAGTTCTTC.

This clonotype was recorded a few times. This sequence joins TRBV28 and TRBJ2-1; 14 bases map to TRBD2. V lost 7 bases, J lost 6 bases, and 5 bases stayed unmatched. CDR1 is MDHEN and CDR2 is SYDVKM in the germline V gene. This CDR3 is built from 15 residues. CDR3 DNA: TGTGCCAGCATAAGACTAGCGGGAGGGGGCAATGAGCAGTTCTTC. Its translation is CASIRLAGGGNEQFF.

The chain joins TRBV19 to TRBJ2-2, with 7 bases lining up with TRBD2. From germline, CDR1 is LNHDA and CDR2 SQIVND (reference sequence). With 6 bases clipped from V and 4 bases from J, the junction kept 8 bases outside the gene matches. CDR3 length: 15 residues. This CDR3 reads CASRPVGGGTGELFF. The CDR3 DNA sequence: TGTGCCAGTAGGCCTGTTGGGGGGGGCACCGGGGAGCTGTTTTTT.

This chain uses TRBV15 with TRBJ2-3, with 7 bases lining up with TRBD1. Unmatched junction bases numbered 6, after V lost 8 bases and J lost 1 base. CDR1 and CDR2 from the germline V gene are LNHNV and YYDKDF (reference sequence). The CDR3 totals 14 residues. The CDR3 sequence: CATRQGPGTDTQYF. CDR3 coding DNA: TGTGCCACCCGACAGGGCCCCGGCACAGATACGCAGTATTTT.

There are many counts of this clonotype. This sequence joins TRBV28 and TRBJ2-3, with 10 bases aligning to TRBD2. The length of the CDR3 is 15 residues. Per germline, CDR1 MDHEN and CDR2 SYDVKM. Losses at the gene ends were 3 bases for V and 2 bases for J; bases not matched to a gene: 2. This chain's CDR3 is CASSLTSGYTDTQYF. CDR3 nucleotides: TGTGCCAGCAGTTTGACTAGCGGGTACACAGATACGCAGTATTTT.

On this clonotype itself: Relative to the germline gene, one junction end is altered; a read error may explain this. The genes are TRBV10-3 and TRBJ1-1; the match to TRBD1 covers 7 bases. CDR3 length equals 13 residues. The germline V gene encodes CDR1 ENHRY and CDR2 SYGVKD. CDR3 protein: CTISGQADTEAFF. The DNA for the CDR3 is TGTACCATCAGCGGACAGGCGGACACTGAAGCTTTCTTT.

A few counts support this clonotype. The chain has TRBV12-5 and TRBJ2-1, with D tentatively TRBD1 (6 bases). V shed 2 bases and J shed 1 base, with 21 bases lying between them. Per germline, CDR1 LGHNT and CDR2 FRNRAP. There are 19 residues in the CDR3. The CDR3 loop is CASGLNGRGYSRSYNEQFF. CDR3 bases: TGTGCTAGTGGTTTGAACGGCAGGGGCTATTCCCGATCCTACAATGAGCAGTTCTTC. Based on the CDR3 plus reference TRBV12-5 and TRBJ2-1, the full variable domain is DARVTQTPRHKVTEMGQEVTMRCQPILGHNTVFWYRQTMMQGLELLAYFRNRAPLDDSGMPKDRFSAEMPDATLATLKIQPSEPRDSAVYFCASGLNGRGYSRSYNEQFFGPGTRLTVL.

V gene TRBV4-3 combines with J gene TRBJ2-2; 9 bases fit TRBD2. The CDR3 extends over 18 amino acids. Germline V CDR1 and CDR2: LGHNA, YSLEER. Trimming cost V 2 bases and J 2 bases; bases outside gene matches: 9. The DNA of the CDR3 is TGCGCCAGCAGCCAAAAACAACCGGGACTAGCAAACACCGGGGAGCTGTTTTTT. This codes for CASSQKQPGLANTGELFF.

This clonotype was seen a few times. The chain recombines TRBV5-1 with TRBJ1-3; a possible D gene is TRBD1 (5 bases). The V gene lost 4 bases and the J gene lost 4 bases, with 15 bases spanning the gap. This CDR3 is built from 15 residues. Germline CDR1 is SGHRS and CDR2 is YFSETQ. The CDR3: CASSQGQASGNTIYF. The DNA of the CDR3 is TGCGCCAGCAGCCAAGGACAAGCTTCCGGAAACACCATATATTTT.

The genes are TRBV6-2 or TRBV6-3 and TRBJ2-7, with 14 bases aligning to TRBD2. Germline trimming cut 2 bases from V and 0 bases from J; bases unmatched to any gene: 9. This CDR3 comprises 19 residues. Germline values: CDR1 MNHEY, CDR2 SVGEGT. The CDR3 DNA reads TGTGCCAGCAGTTACCCCGGACTAGCGGGAGGCCGACTCTCCTACGAGCAGTACTTC. The encoded protein is CASSYPGLAGGRLSYEQYF.

The CDR3 DNA is TGCGCCAGCAGCTTGGTTCCAGGACAGCAAGAGACCCAGTACTTC. It translates to CASSLVPGQQETQYF. The chain uses TRBV5-1 and TRBJ2-5; tentatively, D is TRBD1 (6 bases). The CDR3 has 15 amino acids. The V and J ends lost 0 bases and 2 bases respectively, with 11 bases between them. Germline assignment: CDR1 SGHRS and CDR2 YFSETQ.

Ten or more counts support this clonotype. The chain is built from TRBV20-1 and TRBJ1-5; no reliable D call. The CDR3 consists of 13 residues. Germline V gene lookup returns CDR1 DFQATT and CDR2 SNEGSKA (reference sequence). V lost 2 bases to trimming and J lost 2 bases, with 7 bases between them. CDR3 in DNA: TGCAGTGCTAGAAAGGGTGGCAATCAGCCCCAGCATTTT. Translating it yields CSARKGGNQPQHF.

This clonotype was detected a few times. The rearrangement links TRBV4-1 to TRBJ2-7, with 8 bases matching TRBD1. The CDR3 consists of 16 residues. V dropped 0 bases and J dropped 5; count of bases not matched to a gene: 9. Germline V gene data show CDR1 as MGHRA and CDR2 as YSYEKL. The CDR3 sequence: CASSQDWTGLGDEQYF. The CDR3 nucleotides read TGCGCCAGCAGCCAAGATTGGACAGGGCTGGGCGACGAGCAGTACTTC.

This chain links TRBV15 with TRBJ2-3, with 9 nucleotides matching TRBD1. In germline, CDR1 is LNHNV, CDR2 YYDKDF (reference sequence). This CDR3 comprises 18 residues. Trimming at V came to 5 bases and at J to 5 bases, leaving 17 bases not matched to a gene. The CDR3 protein is CATSGQTGGRTGVDTQYF. The CDR3 DNA reads TGTGCCACCAGCGGCCAAACTGGGGGCAGGACAGGGGTAGATACGCAGTATTTT.

There are many counts of this clonotype. The chain joins TRBV20-1 to TRBJ2-3; D not certain. Trimming cost V 1 base and J 3 bases, with 14 bases left between them. This CDR3 has 15 amino acids. From germline, CDR1 is DFQATT and CDR2 SNEGSKA (reference sequence). The CDR3 bases are TGCAGTGCTAGAGGTTTTGTTGGGTTGACAGATACGCAGTATTTT. As protein: CSARGFVGLTDTQYF.

DNA for the CDR3: TGTGCCAGCAGCTTACGTCGAACGGATGAGCAGTACTTC. Residues: CASSLRRTDEQYF. The chain is built from TRBV7-9 and TRBJ2-7; the D is unclear. The V and J ends lost 2 bases and 7 bases respectively, with 12 bases between them. From germline, CDR1 is SEHNR and CDR2 FQNEAQ (reference sequence). This CDR3 comprises 13 residues.

The chain has TRBV11-3 and TRBJ1-2; D may be TRBD1 (6 bases). CDR3 length: 13 residues. Trimming took off 3 bases at V and 6 bases at J, with 11 bases between the two ends. Germline V CDR1 and CDR2: SGHNT, YENEEA. The CDR3 sequence: CASSFHRVDGYTF. The CDR3 bases are TGTGCCAGCAGCTTCCACAGGGTTGATGGCTACACCTTC. Full variable domain (rest looked up from reference TRBV11-3 and TRBJ1-2): EAGVVQSPRYKIIEKKQPVAFWCNPISGHNTLYWYLQNLGQGPELLIRYENEEAVDDSQLPKDRFSAERLKGVDSTLKIQPAELGDSAVYLCASSFHRVDGYTFGSGTRLTVV.

This clonotype was observed at least ten times. The rearrangement uses TRBV20-1 and TRBJ2-2; 8 nucleotides agree with TRBD1. V dropped 0 bases and J dropped 5; count of bases not matched to a gene: 8. Germline lookup yields CDR1 DFQATT and CDR2 SNEGSKA (reference sequence). The CDR3 spans 16 residues. CDR3 in DNA: TGCAGTGCTAGAGATCGCGGCAGGGGGCTGACCGGGGAGCTGTTTTTT. This gives the protein CSARDRGRGLTGELFF.

This clonotype came up a few times. The rearrangement joins TRBV29-1 to TRBJ2-7, with unresolved D. The V gene lost 4 bases and the J gene lost 2 bases, with 15 bases spanning the gap. Germline CDR1 SQVTM, CDR2 ANQGSEA. The CDR3 has 14 residues. As DNA, the CDR3 is TGCAGCGTTGCTGTACAGTACCCTGCCTACGAGCAGTACTTC. It encodes CSVAVQYPAYEQYF.

This clonotype was seen a few times. CDR3: CASSFPERFPDTQYF. Written as DNA, the CDR3 is TGTGCCAGCAGTTTCCCTGAGCGATTCCCAGATACGCAGTATTTT. The chain recombines TRBV12-3 or TRBV12-4 with TRBJ2-3; D gene uncertain. The CDR3 runs 15 residues. V lost 3 bases and J 4 bases, leaving 14 bases between the germline ends.

This clonotype was observed a few times. The chain has TRBV7-9 and TRBJ2-3; 13 nucleotides line up with TRBD2. The CDR3 is made up of 15 amino acids. Germline CDR1 and CDR2: SEHNR and FQNEAQ (reference sequence). V lost 7 bases and J lost 3; bases outside the gene matches: 4. CDR3 sequence: CASTGLAGETDTQYF. DNA of the CDR3: TGTGCCAGCACTGGACTAGCGGGGGAGACAGATACGCAGTATTTT.

A few counts support this clonotype. The chain is built from TRBV29-1 and TRBJ2-7, with D possibly TRBD2 on 5 matching bases. The germline CDR1 and CDR2 sequences are SQVTM and ANQGSEA. Trimming took off 5 bases at V and 7 bases at J, with 18 bases between the two ends. The CDR3 has 13 residues. The CDR3 reads CSVRPGTKREQYF. DNA of the CDR3: TGCAGCGTTCGACCGGGAACCAAGAGGGAGCAGTACTTC.

The chain has TRBV27 and TRBJ2-1; D remains unclear. The CDR3 runs to 16 residues. Trimming left V 1 base short and J 8 bases short, with 18 bases between. From germline, CDR1 is MNHEY and CDR2 SMNVEV (reference sequence). The CDR3, as DNA: TGTGCCAGCAGTTTATACCCGGAAGCTTCTAACGATGAGCAGTTCTTC. Amino acids: CASSLYPEASNDEQFF.

V gene TRBV4-3 combines with J gene TRBJ1-3; D is possibly TRBD1 (5 bases). The CDR3 is 14 residues long. Germline CDR1 reads LGHNA; CDR2 reads YSLEER. Trimming cost V 3 bases and J 2 bases, with 8 bases left between them. The CDR3 is CASSQGPTGNTIYF. In DNA form, the CDR3 reads TGCGCCAGCAGCCAGGGGCCCACTGGAAACACCATATATTTT.

A few counts support this clonotype. This chain connects TRBV6-2 or TRBV6-3 to TRBJ1-5; D perhaps matches TRBD1 (5 bases). Germline values: CDR1 MNHEY, CDR2 SVGEGT. Between the trimmed V and J ends, which lost 2 bases and 3 bases, there was a span of 11 bases. This CDR3 has 15 amino acids. In DNA form, the CDR3 reads TGTGCCAGCAGTTACCGGGACGGCTACAATCAGCCCCAGCATTTT. The encoded protein is CASSYRDGYNQPQHF.

This chain links TRBV29-1 with TRBJ2-3, with 12 bases lining up with TRBD2. The CDR3 sequence is 15 residues long. Germline V gene data show CDR1 as SQVTM and CDR2 as ANQGSEA. J lost 7 bases, V lost 6 bases, and 11 bases had no gene match. The chain's CDR3 is CSVATTSGGTYTQYF. In DNA form, the CDR3 reads TGCAGCGTAGCTACTACTAGCGGGGGGACGTATACGCAGTATTTT.